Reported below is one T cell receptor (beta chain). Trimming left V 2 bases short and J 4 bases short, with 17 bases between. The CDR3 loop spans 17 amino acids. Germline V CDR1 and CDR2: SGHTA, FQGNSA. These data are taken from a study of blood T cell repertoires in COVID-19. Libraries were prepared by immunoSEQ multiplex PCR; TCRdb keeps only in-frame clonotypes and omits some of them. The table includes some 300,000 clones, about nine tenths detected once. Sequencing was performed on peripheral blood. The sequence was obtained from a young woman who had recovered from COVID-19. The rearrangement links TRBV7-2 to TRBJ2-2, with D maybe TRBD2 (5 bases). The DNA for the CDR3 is TGTGCCAGCAGCTTAAAAGTACTAGTGGGTATCACCGGGGAGCTGTTTTTT. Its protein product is CASSLKVLVGITGELFF.